This T cell receptor beta chain appears in the sequencing data of a study of Ad26.COV2.S vaccination and SARS-CoV-2 variants. Sequencing was performed with immunoSEQ multiplex PCR; in TCRdb, only in-frame clones are kept and a portion is missing. Of about 180,000 clones in the sample, around nine tenths were seen once. The study's findings and limits: Vaccinees and placebo recipients showed similar non-spike TCR breadth.

The V and J ends lost 4 bases and 3 bases respectively, with 8 bases between them. CDR1 is SGDLS and CDR2 is YYNGEE in the germline V gene. CDR3 size: 13 residues. Turning to this clone: What it recognizes is unknown.

The source is a human donor who had recovered from COVID-19. The material was peripheral blood, obtained after recovery from COVID-19. The chain recombines TRBV9 with TRBJ1-3; no clear D gene. CDR3 DNA: TGTGCCAGCAGCCCATACCTTGGAAACACCATATATTTT. Amino acids: CASSPYLGNTIYF.